What follows describes a single T cell receptor beta chain. Its antigen is not known. Germline loops: CDR1 SNHLY, CDR2 FYNNEI. The CDR3 totals 16 residues. With V trimmed by 1 base and J by 8 bases, 3 bases remained unmatched. Amplification used 60 Vbeta primers and 13 Jbeta primers. Sequencing was performed with immunoSEQ multiplex PCR; in TCRdb, only in-frame clones are kept and a portion is missing. The data show some 170,000 clones, about 83% seen once. The donors were healthy bone marrow donors. The source of the sample is a study of cytomegalovirus exposure and HLA in healthy donors. Findings of the study overall: Accurate prediction of most subjects' HLA-A and HLA-B alleles from TCR beta sequences was reported. In a later analysis, across HLA loci, associated TCR counts were highest for DRB1, lowest for HLA-C.

The rearrangement joins TRBV2 to TRBJ2-1; 15 bases are shared with TRBD2. This TCR came from a woman aged 25-40 years in good health and CMV-seronegative. The sequenced material came from PBMCs. In DNA, the CDR3 is TGTGCCAGCAGTGAAGGGACTAGCGGGGGGGTGGATGAGCAGTTCTTC. Its protein product is CASSEGTSGGVDEQFF.